The next 5 T cell receptor beta chains were all read from a single sample in a study of PD-L1 blockade in urothelial cancer. Time point denoted: pretreatment peripheral blood. Generated by immunoSEQ multiplex PCR, the TCRdb table keeps only in-frame clones and is missing some. The sample holds some 38,000 clones, 70% to 90% seen once. Sample: PBMCs, taken around atezolizumab (anti-PD-L1) treatment. The receptors come from an elderly man with urothelial cancer.

The chain recombines TRBV28 with TRBJ2-2, with TRBD2 as a possible D gene (7 bases). The CDR3 totals 16 residues. With 7 bases removed from V and 1 base from J, the gap between germline ends came to 16 bases. Germline-derived CDR1 and CDR2 are MDHEN and SYDVKM. The chain's CDR3 is CASIPTGGLNTGELFF. The DNA for the CDR3 is TGTGCCAGCATCCCTACGGGGGGCTTGAACACCGGGGAGCTGTTTTTT.

This chain uses TRBV5-8 with TRBJ2-5, with TRBD1 identical over 10 bases. J was trimmed by 5 bases and V by 4 bases; bases with no gene match: 8. Germline CDR1 is SGHTS and CDR2 is YDEGEE. The CDR3 runs to 15 residues. Written as DNA, the CDR3 is TGTGCCAGCAGCCCTGGGGACAGGGGATGGGAGACCCAGTACTTC. It yields the protein CASSPGDRGWETQYF.

The J gene is TRBJ2-2, the V gene TRBV7-8, with 11 nucleotides matching TRBD2. The ends lost 6 bases at V and 2 bases at J; junction bases unmatched: 2. CDR3 length equals 15 residues. CDR1 is SGHVS and CDR2 is FQNEAQ in the germline V gene. As DNA, the CDR3 is TGTGCCAGCAGTAGCGGGGGGGTAAACACCGGGGAGCTGTTTTTT. It codes for CASSSGGVNTGELFF.

The chain has TRBV5-4 and TRBJ2-5; 12 positions agree with TRBD2. Germline V gene lookup returns CDR1 SGHNT and CDR2 YYREEE (reference sequence). Trimming removed 3 bases from V and 4 bases from J; junction bases left unmatched: 1. This CDR3 spans 14 amino acids. The CDR3: CASSSGLAGETQYF. The CDR3 region has the DNA TGTGCCAGCAGCTCGGGACTAGCGGGAGAGACCCAGTACTTC.

V is TRBV30 and J is TRBJ2-3, with 7 nucleotides matching TRBD2. V trimming: 2 bases; J trimming: 3 bases; junction bases outside the gene matches: 8. The CDR3 is 15 residues long. Germline V gene data show CDR1 as GTSNPN and CDR2 as SVGIG (reference sequence). CDR3 bases: TGTGCCTGGAGTCTCCCGGGGACTAAGACAGATACGCAGTATTTT. Translated, it gives CAWSLPGTKTDTQYF.